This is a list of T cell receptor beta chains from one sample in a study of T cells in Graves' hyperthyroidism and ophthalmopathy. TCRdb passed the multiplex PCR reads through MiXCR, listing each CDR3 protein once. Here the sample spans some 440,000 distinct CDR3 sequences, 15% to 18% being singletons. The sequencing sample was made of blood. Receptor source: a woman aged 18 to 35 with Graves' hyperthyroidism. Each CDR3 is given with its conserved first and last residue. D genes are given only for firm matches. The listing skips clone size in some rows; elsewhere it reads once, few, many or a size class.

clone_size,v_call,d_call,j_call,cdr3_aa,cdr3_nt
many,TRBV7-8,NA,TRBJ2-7,CASSPILGGYEQYF,TGTGCCAGCAGCCCCATACTAGGGGGTTACGAGCAGTACTTC
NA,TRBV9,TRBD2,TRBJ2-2,CASSVQEGGAGVITGELFF,TGTGCCAGCAGCGTACAAGAGGGAGGGGCGGGAGTGATCACCGGGGAGCTGTTTTTT
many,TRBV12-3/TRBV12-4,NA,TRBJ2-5,CASTLSGSVLQETQYF,TGTGCCAGCACCCTCTCTGGTTCAGTTCTCCAAGAGACCCAGTACTTC
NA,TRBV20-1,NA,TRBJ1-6,CSARGGPYNSPLHF,TGCAGTGCTAGAGGGGGCCCCTATAATTCACCCCTCCACTTT
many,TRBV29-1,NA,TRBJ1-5,CSVRDNYNQPQHF,TGCAGCGTCCGGGACAACTACAATCAGCCCCAGCATTTT
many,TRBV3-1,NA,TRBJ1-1,CASSQSVDLGAFF,TGTGCCAGCAGCCAGAGTGTGGACTTGGGGGCTTTCTTT
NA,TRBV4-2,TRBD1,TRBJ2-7,CASSQDWTGSAEQYF,TGTGCCAGCAGCCAAGATTGGACAGGGTCGGCCGAGCAGTACTTC
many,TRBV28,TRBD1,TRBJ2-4,CASRGTGTGHNIQYF,TGTGCCAGCAGGGGGACAGGCACAGGGCACAACATTCAGTACTTC
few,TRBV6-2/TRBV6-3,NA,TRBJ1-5,CASSYGRDNQPQHF,TGTGCCAGCAGTTACGGACGGGACAATCAGCCCCAGCATTTT
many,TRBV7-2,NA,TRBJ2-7,CASSFFSYEQYF,TGTGCCAGCAGCTTCTTCTCCTACGAGCAGTACTTC
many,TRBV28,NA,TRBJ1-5,CASSLTAGENQPQHF,TGTGCCAGCAGTTTAACGGCAGGGGAGAATCAGCCCCAGCATTTT
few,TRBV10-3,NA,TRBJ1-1,CAISPGGGNTEAFF,TGTGCCATCAGTCCCGGAGGGGGTAACACTGAAGCTTTCTTT
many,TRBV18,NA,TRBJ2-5,CASSPLKETQYF,TGTGCCAGCTCACCATTGAAAGAGACCCAGTACTTC
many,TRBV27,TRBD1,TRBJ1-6,CASSASQGAGNSPLHF,TGTGCCAGCAGTGCGTCACAGGGGGCTGGTAATTCACCCCTCCACTTT
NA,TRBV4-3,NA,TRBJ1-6,CASSQETYNSPLHF,TGCGCCAGCAGCCAGGAAACCTATAATTCACCCCTCCACTTT
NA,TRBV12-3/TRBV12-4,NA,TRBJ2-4,CASSITRSIQYF,TGTGCCAGCAGTATAACAAGATCCATTCAGTACTTC
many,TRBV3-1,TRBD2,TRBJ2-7,CASSQDPSGRTHEQYF,TGTGCCAGCAGCCAAGACCCCAGCGGGAGGACCCACGAGCAGTACTTC
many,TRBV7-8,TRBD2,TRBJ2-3,CASTSGGGTDTQYF,TGTGCCAGTACTAGCGGGGGGGGCACAGATACGCAGTATTTT
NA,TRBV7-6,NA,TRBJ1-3,CASSFRVTIYF,TGTGCCAGCAGCTTTAGGGTGACCATATATTTT
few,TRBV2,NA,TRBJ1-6,CASIHRANSPLHF,TGTGCCAGCATACACAGGGCGAATTCACCCCTCCACTTT
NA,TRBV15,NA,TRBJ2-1,CATSTPRVGNNEQFF,TGTGCCACCAGCACGCCTAGGGTCGGTAACAATGAGCAGTTCTTC
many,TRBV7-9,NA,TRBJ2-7,CASSLELGILNF,TGTGCCAGCAGCTTAGAATTGGGCATATTGAACTTC